This T cell receptor beta chain was profiled in a study of response to subunit inactivated influenza vaccine. Study conclusions and caveats: The authors suggested that every seasonal influenza vaccination recruits few new T cells.

On this clonotype itself: Its antigen is currently unknown.

Germline assignment: CDR1 KGHDR and CDR2 SFDVKD. Trimming pared 4 bases from V and 5 bases from J, leaving 13 bases between. The CDR3 has 14 residues. MiXCR, run by TCRdb on the RT-PCR reads, gives a single entry per CDR3 protein. There are a few hundred thousand distinct CDR3 sequences in the sample; about 10% occur only once, and 10% to 15% lies in the top ten. The sequence derives from a man between 45 and 60 years old who received an inactivated influenza vaccine. The chain uses TRBV24-1 and TRBJ2-5; D is undetermined. The material was PBMCs from blood, obtained more than 35 days after vaccination. The CDR3 DNA reads TGTGCCACCAGTGACCTCCGGAGCAGCGAGACCCAGTACTTC. Protein: CATSDLRSSETQYF.